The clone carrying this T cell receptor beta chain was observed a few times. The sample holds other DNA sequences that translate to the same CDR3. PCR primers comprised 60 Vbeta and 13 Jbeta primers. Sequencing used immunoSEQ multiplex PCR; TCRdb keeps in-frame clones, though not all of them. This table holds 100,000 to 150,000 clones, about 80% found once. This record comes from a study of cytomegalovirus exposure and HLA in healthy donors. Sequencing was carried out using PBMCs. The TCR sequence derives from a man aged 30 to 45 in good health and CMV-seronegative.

The CDR3 spells CASSKTGQAFF. DNA of the CDR3: TGTGCCAGTAGTAAGACAGGGCAGGCTTTCTTT. The chain uses TRBV5-6 and TRBJ1-1; 7 bases map to TRBD1. Germline V lookup: CDR1 SGHDT, CDR2 YYEEEE. The ends lost 8 bases at V and 11 bases at J; junction bases unmatched: 9. This CDR3 has 11 residues.